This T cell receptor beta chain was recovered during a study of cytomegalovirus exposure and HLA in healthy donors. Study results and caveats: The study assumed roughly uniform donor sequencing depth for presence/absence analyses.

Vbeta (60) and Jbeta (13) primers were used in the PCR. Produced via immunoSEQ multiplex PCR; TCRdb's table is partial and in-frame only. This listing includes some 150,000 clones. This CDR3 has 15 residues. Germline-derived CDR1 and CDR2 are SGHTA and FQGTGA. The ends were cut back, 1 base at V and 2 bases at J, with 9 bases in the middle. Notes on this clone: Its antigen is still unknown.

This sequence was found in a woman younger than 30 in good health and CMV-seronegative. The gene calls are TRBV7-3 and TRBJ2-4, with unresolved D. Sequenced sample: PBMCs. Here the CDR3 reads CASSLNQASKNIQYF. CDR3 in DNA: TGTGCCAGCAGCTTAAATCAGGCCTCCAAAAACATTCAGTACTTC.